This T cell receptor beta chain was captured by sequencing in a study of cytomegalovirus exposure and HLA in healthy donors. The overall study: Previous work identified 95 million to 120 million unique TCR beta sequences from around 200 million T cells. Study observations and caveats: It was reported in a later analysis that an Asian-associated ancestry cluster showed fewer N-insertions than the approximately 700-donor mean. One variant, a missense change in DCLRE1C, was linked in a later analysis to TCR beta V- and J-gene trimming. It was about 180 TCR beta chains that were listed as cytomegalovirus-associated.

Points on this clone: Its antigen is still unknown.

The germline V gene encodes CDR1 SGHRS and CDR2 YFSETQ. J was trimmed by 2 bases and V by 4 bases; bases with no gene match: 9. The CDR3 is 18 amino acids. Vbeta (60) and Jbeta (13) primers were used in the PCR. Generated by immunoSEQ multiplex PCR, the TCRdb table keeps only in-frame clones and is missing some. The listing records approximately 30,000 clones. This sequence originates from a middle-aged woman in good health and CMV-seropositive. The sample comprised PBMCs. V is TRBV5-1 and J is TRBJ2-3; 14 nucleotides match TRBD2. The CDR3 DNA sequence: TGCGCCAGCAGCGACGGGACTAGCGGGAGAGGATTCACAGATACGCAGTATTTT. Translation: CASSDGTSGRGFTDTQYF.